This TCR beta chain was captured in a study of glioma-infiltrating T cells listed by TCRdb under 2016. Looking at the study overall: The low-grade gliomas were WHO grade II oligodendrogliomas or astrocytomas, while the glioblastomas were WHO grade IV tumors sampled at initial diagnosis rather than at recurrent diagnosis. Dexamethasone was administered to glioma patients for six or fewer days before surgery. Sequencing coverage of roughly 4.5- to 10-fold of some 1.1 million peripheral T cells was targeted for blood libraries. Sequencing of TCR alpha- and beta-chain repertoires was performed on glioma tissue, on non-neoplastic brain tissue, and on matched peripheral blood mononuclear cells. To measure divergence between tissue and blood T-cell populations, each tissue-infiltrating repertoire was compared with the peripheral blood repertoire of the same patient. Three low-grade glioma patients, fewer than 10 primary glioblastoma patients, and three non-glioma patients who contributed non-neoplastic brain tissue made up the paired cohort.

The iRepertoire nested amplicon-rescue multiplex PCR (arm-PCR) platform was used to amplify TCR alpha and beta CDR3 regions from RNA. One-step reverse transcription and amplification used about 85-450 ng of tissue mRNA or PBMC total RNA as input. Following bead purification, Illumina adapters were added by a secondary multiplex PCR, and the libraries were gel-purified between 200 and 400 bp. Demultiplexing relied on internal 6-nucleotide barcodes carried by the libraries. The libraries were sequenced on an Illumina MiSeq using 2x220 or 2x250 nucleotide paired-end reads. Per the original workflow: Paired reads were merged using FLASH 1.2.11 and were aligned to the GRCh37 human genome using BWA-MEM, after which TRA and TRB reads were extracted. For V and J assignment, an IMGT-derived reference of cassette sequences and CDR3 motifs that included pseudogenes was used. Three-frame translation of reads was performed, and productive CDR3s were defined as those with a C...FGXG motif and no stop codons. Clonotypes were defined as unique combinations of V-J cassette pair and CDR3 amino acid sequence. Reads were filtered by Hamming distance, with the threshold set by the sequence error rate of each sample in mapped regions. The public reads were quality trimmed at Q25 with fastp and then assembled into clones with MiXCR by TCRdb, keeping productive beta chains. CDR3 protein duplicates are merged, each entry listing the most common genes and DNA. The V and J calls here are based on TCRdb, not the publication. For this sample the table gives more than 350,000 distinct CDR3 sequences, of which less than 50% were detected only once. Together, the top ten hold about 12% of the sample.

The cysteine opens and the phenylalanine closes a CDR3 of 18 amino acids. The sequence is cut down to CDR3 DNA, 54 bases in frame from base 1. The germline V gene (reference sequence) gives CDR1 as SEHNR and CDR2 as FQNEAQ. V is cut back by 2 bases and J by 3 bases, with 16 bases in the junction unmatched. For this clonotype: It lacks a known antigen. One base away there is no much larger clone; base qualities are not given.

General findings and caveats noted by the study authors: VJ-independent divergence between tissue and blood was below expectation in non-neoplastic patients but above expectation in all gliomas, especially low-grade gliomas. Group comparisons were based on small numbers of patients: three non-neoplastic, three low-grade glioma and about 8 glioblastoma patients. Very few CDR3 sequences were shared between tissue and blood, attributed to high CDR3 diversity and limited sampling. Patients with low tissue-blood divergence were marked by a signature set of shared blood CDR3 motifs, and this signature set was depleted in highly divergent patients.

Immediately after resection, surgical brain or tumor specimens were cryofrozen in liquid nitrogen, with peripheral blood cells collected concurrently. The sequence derives from a human donor with low-grade glioma or glioblastoma, undergoing nonglioma brain surgery, or in good health (not recorded which). Sequenced sample: glioma tissue, nonneoplastic brain tissue, or PBMCs (not recorded which). The chain joins TRBV7-9 to TRBJ2-7, with 7 middle bases fitting TRBD2. The nucleotide sequence reads TGTGCCAGCAGCTTACCCGCTGGAGGGAGCGGGGACTTCTACGAGCAGTACTTC. Its amino acids are CASSLPAGGSGDFYEQYF.